This TCR beta chain was obtained from a study of cytomegalovirus exposure and HLA in healthy donors. Overall study context: Researchers previously reported finding fewer than 140 million unique TCR beta sequences from approximately 190 million T cells. The Caucasian-associated ancestry cluster held roughly 84% of approximately 400 genotyped donors. General study findings and limits: A later analysis reportedly found that, within productive TCRs, an Asian-associated ancestry cluster had fewer N-insertions than the mean observed across the roughly 610 donors.

This PCR relied on a set of 60 Vbeta primers and 13 Jbeta primers. In the original processing: Later, roughly 77 million unique TCR beta chains were counted in an analysis, and some 11 million of them were shared. TCRdb keeps only in-frame clones here, not all; method: immunoSEQ multiplex PCR. V and J calls and clone size follow that table, whereas D and trimming were derived from the DNA. The repertoire has over 130,000 clones, 75% to 90% of them found once; the top ten carry less than 1.5%. CDR3 length: 15 amino acids. After removal of 8 bases from V and 5 bases from J, the junction contained 9 bases not matched to a gene. Germline lookup yields CDR1 MNHNS and CDR2 SASEGT. Concerning this clone: The antigen is undetermined.

The rearrangement links TRBV6-1 to TRBJ2-2; 9 nucleotides align to TRBD1. The sample comprised PBMCs. The sequence came from a female donor in good health and CMV-seronegative. Written as DNA, the CDR3 is TGTGCCAGCCCTACGGACAGGGGTGCGACCGGGGAGCTGTTTTTT. It is translated as CASPTDRGATGELFF.